The clone carrying this T cell receptor beta chain was counted between two and nine times. The junction and the germline gene differ at one end; a read error may be behind it. The treatment: oral pan-JAK inhibitor, 5-10 mg twice daily. Alopecia areata patients gave lesional scalp punch biopsies and peripheral blood samples. The authors extracted RNA and reverse transcribed it into cDNA as the sequencing template. The protocol was immunoSEQ multiplex PCR, while the TCRdb copy is restricted to in-frame clones and leaves out a portion. Here the sample spans around 110,000 clones, less than 75% being singletons. These data are taken from a study of CD8+ T cells in alopecia areata. The germline V gene has CDR1 LNHDA and CDR2 SQIVND (reference sequence). This CDR3 contains 14 residues.

This receptor was taken from a human donor with alopecia areata. The specimen comprised CD8+ T cells sorted from blood, sampled at week 24, from a patient treated with tofacitinib. V gene TRBV19 combines with J gene TRBJ1-2; a possible D gene is TRBD1 (6 bases). The CDR3 bases are TGTGCCAGTAGCATAGGCGGCAGGGGTTATGGCTACACCTTC. The encoded protein is CASSIGGRGYGYTF.